Shown below are 2 T cell receptor beta chains from a single sample sequenced in a study of identical twins. TCRdb fed the 5' RACE reads into MiXCR, producing one record per CDR3 protein. The data show 650,000 to 750,000 distinct CDR3 sequences, 21% seen once. The data were also submitted as part of a second study, on T cells expressing NK-cell markers.

The source material was PBMCs. These receptor sequences come from a woman younger than 30 in good health.

The chain joins TRBV12-3 or TRBV12-4 to TRBJ1-1; possibly TRBD1 for D (5 bases). The CDR3 contains 11 residues. The V end lost 4 bases, the J end lost 9 bases, and 9 bases lay between the germline ends. CDR3 protein: CASSWGEKAFF. The CDR3 DNA follows: TGTGCCAGCAGTTGGGGGGAGAAAGCTTTCTTT.

This clonotype was picked up a small number of times. V and J are TRBV12-3 or TRBV12-4 and TRBJ2-3; 7 bases are shared with TRBD1. The CDR3 runs 14 residues. Losses at the gene ends were 6 bases for V and 2 bases for J; bases not matched to a gene: 5. The CDR3 here is CASSMDRSTDTQYF. The CDR3 nucleotides are TGTGCCAGCAGCATGGACAGGTCCACAGATACGCAGTATTTT.